What follows are 24 T cell receptor beta chains derived from one specimen sequenced in a study of blood T cells in healthy people across ages. A second PCR of 7 to 11 cycles used a sample-barcoded 5' primer and a J-beta primer mix. One entry per CDR3 protein results from TCRdb running MiXCR on the 5' RACE reads. The sample holds about 750,000 distinct CDR3 sequences, approximately 55% seen once. Sequencing was done on a sample of blood. Receptor source: a man of 80 years or more in good health.

J is TRBJ2-1 and V is TRBV2; 7 positions agree with TRBD1. The end of the DNA fits TRBJ2-7 better, so the J call may be wrong. The CDR3 is 14 amino acids. The V gene's germline CDR1 is SNHLY and CDR2 FYNNEI. The CDR3 DNA sequence: TGTGCCAGCAGTGTCTGGGACAGCTACAATGAGCAGTACTTC. It yields the protein CASSVWDSYNEQYF.

The CDR3: CASSTDGGELFF. The CDR3 region has the DNA TGCGCCAGCAGTACGGACGGCGGGGAGCTGTTTTTT. The chain recombines TRBV10-2 with TRBJ2-2, with D hard to call. CDR1 WSHSY and CDR2 SAAADI come from the germline V gene. This CDR3 is 12 amino acids long. Trimming stripped 5 bases from V and 7 bases from J, with 8 bases between.

This clonotype was counted once. CDR3 amino acids: CASSTTGVAGELFF. Written as DNA, the CDR3 is TGTGCCAGCAGTACGACAGGGGTCGCCGGGGAGCTGTTTTTT. The V call is TRBV6-2 or TRBV6-3, the J call TRBJ2-2; 8 bases map to TRBD1. V lost 5 bases, J lost 6 bases, and 5 bases stayed unmatched. The CDR3 has 14 amino acids. In germline, CDR1 is MNHEY, CDR2 SVGEGT.

This clonotype was picked up a small number of times. The chain has TRBV20-1 and TRBJ2-1; 10 bases agree with TRBD2. The V and J ends lost 1 base and 0 bases, in that order; junction bases with no gene match: 15. This CDR3 region has 20 residues. Germline V gene sequence: CDR1 DFQATT, CDR2 SNEGSKA (reference sequence). The CDR3 loop is CSARGNLAGDVGNSYNEQFF. CDR3 nucleotides: TGCAGTGCTAGAGGCAACCTAGCGGGAGACGTTGGAAACTCCTACAATGAGCAGTTCTTC.

The CDR3 protein is CASSYSLAGGPYEQFF. As DNA, the CDR3 is TGTGCCAGCAGTTACTCCCTAGCGGGAGGGCCCTATGAGCAGTTCTTC. The chain links TRBV6-5 to TRBJ2-1; 12 bases are shared with TRBD2. Germline CDR1 is MNHEY and CDR2 is SVGAGI. Trimming at V came to 0 bases and at J to 8 bases, leaving 5 bases not matched to a gene. This CDR3 spans 16 amino acids.

This sequence joins TRBV3-1 and TRBJ1-4, with D maybe TRBD1 (6 bases). The ends were cut back, 3 bases at V and 5 bases at J, with 19 bases in the middle. The CDR3 is 17 residues long. The germline V gene encodes CDR1 LGHDT and CDR2 YNNKEL (reference sequence). The CDR3 protein is CASSHWGGGKGNEKLFF. The CDR3 DNA is TGTGCCAGCAGCCATTGGGGGGGGGGCAAGGGGAATGAAAAACTGTTTTTT.

This clonotype was counted a few times. The chain joins TRBV20-1 to TRBJ1-1; D perhaps matches TRBD1 (6 bases). Germline CDR1 and CDR2: DFQATT and SNEGSKA (reference sequence). The ends were cut back, 7 bases at V and 3 bases at J, with 12 bases in the middle. The CDR3 spans 12 residues. The CDR3 is CSGVRGDTEAFF. The CDR3 region has the DNA TGCAGTGGAGTCAGGGGTGACACTGAAGCTTTCTTT.

The rearrangement uses TRBV12-3 or TRBV12-4 and TRBJ2-7; 9 bases align to TRBD2. This CDR3 has 14 residues. Trimming cost V 7 bases and J 5 bases; bases outside gene matches: 9. CDR3 protein: CASTGGGRANEQYF. Written as DNA, the CDR3 is TGTGCCAGCACCGGGGGCGGGAGGGCGAACGAGCAGTACTTC.

The gene calls are TRBV20-1 and TRBJ2-7; 11 bases agree with TRBD2. Germline-derived CDR1 and CDR2 are DFQATT and SNEGSKA (reference sequence). The CDR3 totals 14 residues. V was pared by 6 bases and J by 2 bases, with 6 bases of the junction left unmatched. CDR3 residues: CSAYTSGGTYEQYF. CDR3 nucleotides: TGCAGTGCCTATACTAGCGGGGGAACCTACGAGCAGTACTTC.

The chain carries TRBV7-3 and TRBJ2-7; no reliable D call. The J call may be incorrect, as the DNA end agrees better with TRBJ2-5. The CDR3 totals 15 residues. The germline V gene has CDR1 SGHTA and CDR2 FQGTGA. Here the CDR3 DNA reads TGTGCCAGCAGCCCACCAGGCTTGGGCATGGAGACCCAGTACTTC. Translating gives CASSPPGLGMETQYF.

The chain carries TRBV20-1 and TRBJ2-1; 8 bases agree with TRBD2. Germline V CDR1 and CDR2: DFQATT, SNEGSKA (reference sequence). The V and J ends lost 4 bases and 6 bases, in that order; junction bases with no gene match: 8. The CDR3 contains 14 residues. This CDR3 is CSATSSGRGNEQFF. In DNA, the CDR3 is TGCAGTGCTACCTCAAGCGGGAGAGGCAATGAGCAGTTCTTC.

The J gene is TRBJ1-4, the V gene TRBV2; D unclear. The CDR3 runs to 16 residues. The V end lost 11 bases, the J end lost 0 bases, and 19 bases lay between the germline ends. In germline, CDR1 is SNHLY, CDR2 FYNNEI. The CDR3 loop reads CAVDAGPLATNEKLFF. In nucleotides, the CDR3 is TGTGCCGTCGACGCCGGACCTTTAGCAACTAATGAAAAACTGTTTTTT.

This clonotype has a single count. V gene TRBV29-1 combines with J gene TRBJ2-5; D may match TRBD1 or TRBD2 (5 bases each). This CDR3 is 12 amino acids long. V lost 4 bases to trimming and J lost 7 bases, with 13 bases between them. Germline assignment: CDR1 SQVTM and CDR2 ANQGSEA. The CDR3 spells CSVVRGGGTQYF. As DNA, the CDR3 is TGCAGCGTTGTGAGGGGTGGTGGGACCCAGTACTTC.

This clonotype was seen only a few times. The chain employs TRBV5-5 and TRBJ2-5; tentatively, D is TRBD2 (6 bases). The CDR3 is 14 amino acids. Germline loops: CDR1 SGHKS, CDR2 YYEKEE (reference sequence). With 3 bases removed from V and 3 bases from J, the gap between germline ends came to 12 bases. Here the CDR3 reads CASSWGGGEETQYF. CDR3 DNA sequence: TGTGCCAGCAGCTGGGGTGGCGGGGAAGAGACCCAGTACTTC. The full variable domain, its missing parts supplied by reference TRBV5-5 and TRBJ2-5, is DAGVTQSPTHLIKTRGQQVTLRCSPISGHKSVSWYQQVLGQGPQFIFQYYEKEERGRGNFPDRFSARQFPNYSSELNVNALLLGDSALYLCASSWGGGEETQYFGPGTRLLVL.

V and J are TRBV5-1 and TRBJ2-2; D is unclear. CDR3 length: 13 amino acids. From germline, CDR1 is SGHRS and CDR2 YFSETQ. The germline V and J ends were trimmed by 4 bases and 1 base, with 5 bases remaining between them. This CDR3 reads CASSGRNTGELFF. The DNA for the CDR3 is TGCGCCAGCAGCGGCAGGAACACCGGGGAGCTGTTTTTT.

This clonotype was counted once. The chain is built from TRBV7-9 and TRBJ2-3; TRBD2 matches 14 bases. The V gene's germline CDR1 is SEHNR and CDR2 FQNEAQ (reference sequence). J gave up 0 bases and V 4 bases, and 12 bases lay outside the gene matches. The CDR3 spans 20 residues. This CDR3 reads CASSSLGLAGVPSSTDTQYF. The CDR3 DNA reads as TGTGCCAGCAGCTCCCTGGGACTAGCGGGAGTTCCTTCTAGCACAGATACGCAGTATTTT.

CDR3 nucleotides: TGTGCCAGCAGCCCCGGACAGGGGGCTTTTCCAGAGACCCAGTACTTC. This encodes CASSPGQGAFPETQYF. The chain carries TRBV7-7 and TRBJ2-5; 11 bases agree with TRBD1. Trimming removed 5 bases from V and 4 bases from J; junction bases left unmatched: 9. Germline assignment: CDR1 SSHAT and CDR2 FNYEAQ (reference sequence). There are 16 residues in the CDR3.

CDR3 DNA: TGTGCCAGCAGCCCCCCAGGGGGATGGGGTTACAATGAGCAGTTCTTC. Translation: CASSPPGGWGYNEQFF. The rearrangement joins TRBV3-1 to TRBJ2-1; 7 nucleotides agree with TRBD1. V lost 4 bases, J lost 4 bases, and 10 bases stayed unmatched. Germline V gene lookup returns CDR1 LGHDT and CDR2 YNNKEL (reference sequence). The CDR3 has 16 residues.

CDR3 amino acids: CASSFTSGDSGANVLTF. The CDR3 DNA sequence: TGTGCCAGCAGCTTCACTAGCGGGGACTCTGGGGCCAACGTCCTGACTTTC. The V gene is TRBV7-6, the J gene TRBJ2-6, with 10 bases fitting TRBD2. V was clipped by 3 bases and J by 0 bases; unmatched bases: 2. The CDR3 extends over 17 amino acids. Germline V lookup: CDR1 SGHVS, CDR2 FNYEAQ.

The CDR3 DNA reads as TGTGCCAGGATGGGGGGGCTGAACACTGAAGCTTTCTTT. This translates into CARMGGLNTEAFF. This chain uses TRBV21-1 with TRBJ1-1; the table's D call, TRBD1, has no DNA check behind it. TRBV21-1 is reported as a pseudogene. This CDR3 is built from 13 residues.

The chain uses TRBV25-1 and TRBJ2-5; D remains ambiguous. In germline, CDR1 is MGHDK, CDR2 SYGVNS. The CDR3 covers 9 residues. The CDR3 DNA sequence: TGTGGGGTTAGGGAGACCCAGTACTTC. This gives the protein CGVRETQYF.

This chain uses TRBV27 with TRBJ1-2; D unclear. The V gene's germline CDR1 is MNHEY and CDR2 SMNVEV (reference sequence). Between the trimmed V and J ends, which lost 5 bases and 5 bases, there was a span of 18 bases. There are 15 residues in the CDR3. In nucleotides, the CDR3 is TGTGCCAGCAGTCCAGCCAGCGGGGTCGGGTATGGCTACACCTTC. Encoded protein: CASSPASGVGYGYTF.

V is TRBV10-3 and J is TRBJ2-1; 12 nucleotides align to TRBD1. Germline V gene lookup returns CDR1 ENHRY and CDR2 SYGVKD. J was trimmed by 4 bases and V by 7 bases; bases with no gene match: 5. The CDR3 consists of 15 residues. DNA of the CDR3: TGTGCCATCACCCCGGGACAGGGGGCGTACAATGAGCAGTTCTTC. Translated, it gives CAITPGQGAYNEQFF.

J is TRBJ2-2 and V is TRBV25-1; no clear D gene. Germline V gene data show CDR1 as MGHDK and CDR2 as SYGVNS. V shed 1 base and J shed 2 bases, with 11 bases lying between them. This CDR3 region has 16 residues. This chain's CDR3 is CASSESKWKNTGELFF. The DNA of the CDR3 is TGTGCCAGCAGTGAATCAAAATGGAAAAACACCGGGGAGCTGTTTTTT.